This TCR beta chain was profiled in a study of CD8 T cells in ankylosing spondylitis. This clonotype was seen only once. Per the germline V gene, CDR1 is SGHRS and CDR2 is YFSETQ. The CDR3 has 14 amino acids. V shed 4 bases, J shed 4 bases, and the junction held 5 bases outside the gene matches. TCRdb fed the 5' RACE reads into MiXCR, producing one record per CDR3 protein. The repertoire holds some 340,000 distinct CDR3 sequences, with about 15% as singletons. The TCR originated in a male donor with ankylosing spondylitis or in good health (not recorded which). The chain uses TRBV5-1 and TRBJ2-7; 10 nucleotides agree with TRBD1. The sample taken for sequencing was blood, either unsorted or a sorted T cell fraction (not recorded which). DNA for the CDR3: TGCGCCAGCAGCAAGGACAGGGGGGCGTACGAGCAGTACTTC. It encodes CASSKDRGAYEQYF.